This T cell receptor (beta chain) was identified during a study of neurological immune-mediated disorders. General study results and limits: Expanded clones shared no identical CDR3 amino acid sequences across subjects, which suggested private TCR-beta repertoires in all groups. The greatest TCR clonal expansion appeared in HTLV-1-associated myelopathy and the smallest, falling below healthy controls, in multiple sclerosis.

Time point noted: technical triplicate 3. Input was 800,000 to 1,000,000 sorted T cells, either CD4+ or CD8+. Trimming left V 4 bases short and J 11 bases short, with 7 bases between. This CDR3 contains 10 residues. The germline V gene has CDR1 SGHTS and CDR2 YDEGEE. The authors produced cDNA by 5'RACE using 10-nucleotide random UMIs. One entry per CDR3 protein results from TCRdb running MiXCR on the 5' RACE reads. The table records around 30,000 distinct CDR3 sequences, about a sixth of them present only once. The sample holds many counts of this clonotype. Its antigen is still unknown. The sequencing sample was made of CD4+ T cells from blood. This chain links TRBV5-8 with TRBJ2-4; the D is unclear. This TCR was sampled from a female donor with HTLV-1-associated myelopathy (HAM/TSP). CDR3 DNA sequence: TGTGCCAGCAGCCCGGGCCTTCAGTACTTC. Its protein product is CASSPGLQYF.